Listed below are T cell receptor beta chains from one sample, sequenced in a study of blood T cells in healthy people across ages. TCRdb reanalysed the 5' RACE reads using MiXCR and keeps one entry per CDR3 protein. The sample lists 1.5 million to 2 million distinct CDR3 sequences; approximately 40% were seen once. Sequenced: blood. Receptor source: a human donor in good health. Both conserved end residues are part of each CDR3. A D gene is named only where the DNA matches it firmly. Only part of the rows carry a size: once, few, many, or a class if the clone is expanded.

clone size | J gene | D gene | V gene | CDR3 protein | CDR3 DNA
many | TRBJ1-1 | TRBD1 | TRBV11-2 | CASSVGQATEAFF | TGTGCCAGCAGCGTCGGACAGGCCACTGAAGCTTTCTTT
few | TRBJ2-5 | - | TRBV7-2 | CASSLGVVQTQYF | TGTGCCAGCAGCTTAGGAGTAGTCCAGACCCAGTACTTC
- | TRBJ1-1 | - | TRBV3-1 | CASSVHRVRGVNTEAFF | TGTGCCAGCAGCGTACACAGGGTACGGGGAGTGAACACTGAAGCTTTCTTT
few | TRBJ2-7 | - | TRBV30 | CAWSGGLTGYEQYF | TGTGCCTGGAGCGGGGGACTGACGGGATACGAGCAGTACTTC
few | TRBJ2-5 | - | TRBV7-6 | CASSSPGVGQETQYF | TGTGCCAGCAGCTCTCCGGGGGTCGGGCAAGAGACCCAGTACTTC
- | TRBJ2-7 | - | TRBV20-1 | CCASSFQLGGTYEQYF | TGCTGTGCTAGTTCATTTCAATTAGGGGGGACATACGAGCAGTACTTC
- | TRBJ2-5 | TRBD2 | TRBV20-1 | CSASRGSGIQETQYF | TGCAGTGCTAGTCGAGGTAGCGGGATTCAAGAGACCCAGTACTTC
- | TRBJ1-1 | TRBD1 | TRBV20-1 | CSARDSRTGYYLRAFF | TGCAGTGCTAGAGACAGTAGGACAGGGTACTATTTGAGGGCTTTCTTT
few | TRBJ2-7 | TRBD2 | TRBV28 | CASSFETSVPEQYF | TGTGCCAGCAGTTTTGAGACTAGCGTCCCCGAGCAGTACTTC
few | TRBJ2-3 | - | TRBV5-5 | CASSFIPRSTDTQYF | TGTGCCAGCAGCTTCATACCTAGAAGCACAGATACGCAGTATTTT
few | TRBJ1-2 | - | TRBV7-6 | CASRDTGSGYTF | TGTGCCAGCAGGGACACAGGTTCGGGCTACACCTTC
few | TRBJ2-7 | - | TRBV20-1 | CSAVPPGLYEQYF | TGCAGTGCCGTCCCTCCGGGCTTATACGAGCAGTACTTC
few | TRBJ2-5 | TRBD2 | TRBV29-1 | CSVEVPLRGGSFQETQYF | TGCAGCGTTGAAGTTCCTCTGCGGGGGGGGTCCTTTCAAGAGACCCAGTACTTC
few | TRBJ2-5 | - | TRBV12-3/TRBV12-4 | CASSPLASRQETQYF | TGTGCCAGCAGCCCTTTGGCTAGCAGACAAGAGACCCAGTACTTC
- | TRBJ2-5 | - | TRBV12-3/TRBV12-4 | CASSSPVQTQYF | TGTGCCAGCAGTTCCCCCGTCCAGACCCAGTACTTC
- | TRBJ2-7 | TRBD1 | TRBV10-3 | CAISGTGYEQYF | TGTGCCATCAGTGGGACAGGCTACGAGCAGTACTTC
- | TRBJ2-5 | - | TRBV6-5 | CASSWSRLRQETQYF | TGTGCCAGCAGTTGGTCCCGGCTCCGCCAAGAGACCCAGTACTTC
few | TRBJ1-1 | - | TRBV28 | CASLLSGVVTEAFF | TGTGCCAGCCTCCTCTCGGGGGTAGTTACTGAAGCTTTCTTT
- | TRBJ1-1 | TRBD1 | TRBV7-9 | CASSLVGQPPEAFF | TGTGCCAGCAGCTTGGTGGGACAGCCGCCTGAAGCTTTCTTT
many | TRBJ1-2 | - | TRBV20-1 | CSARGGPNYGYTF | TGCAGTGCTAGAGGGGGCCCTAACTATGGCTACACCTTC
- | TRBJ1-1 | - | TRBV10-3 | CAISESAGRNTEAFF | TGTGCCATCAGTGAGTCGGCGGGTAGGAACACTGAAGCTTTCTTT
- | TRBJ1-3 | - | TRBV7-2 | CASSLATNQADTIYF | TGTGCCAGCAGCTTAGCGACAAATCAGGCGGACACCATATATTTT
- | TRBJ1-4 | - | TRBV7-2 | CASSAGVNEKLFF | TGTGCCAGCAGCGCAGGGGTTAATGAAAAACTGTTTTTT
once | TRBJ2-3 | - | TRBV7-9 | CASSSRGRGEADTQYF | TGTGCCAGCAGCTCCCGGGGCAGGGGAGAGGCAGATACGCAGTATTTT
- | TRBJ1-2 | - | TRBV29-1 | CSAGSGGATHGGYTF | TGCAGCGCCGGATCGGGGGGCGCAACCCATGGTGGCTACACCTTC
- | TRBJ1-1 | - | TRBV29-1 | CSVRQVGGNTEAFF | TGCAGCGTTAGGCAGGTAGGAGGGAACACTGAAGCTTTCTTT
few | TRBJ2-1 | TRBD1 | TRBV3-1 | CASSPGQVWPNEQFF | TGTGCCAGCAGCCCAGGACAGGTTTGGCCCAATGAGCAGTTCTTC
few | TRBJ1-4 | TRBD1 | TRBV5-1 | CASSLPTMTGEMGKLFF | TGCGCCAGCAGCTTGCCTACTATGACAGGGGAAATGGGAAAACTGTTTTTT
- | TRBJ2-1 | TRBD1 | TRBV5-6 | CASSRETGGFYNEQFF | TGTGCCAGCAGCCGTGAGACAGGGGGCTTCTACAATGAGCAGTTCTTC
- | TRBJ1-1 | - | TRBV30 | CAWGDLLNTEAFF | TGTGCCTGGGGGGACCTCTTGAACACTGAAGCTTTCTTT
few | TRBJ2-1 | - | TRBV7-9 | CASSRVSVDNEQFF | TGTGCCAGCAGCCGCGTCAGTGTCGACAATGAGCAGTTCTTC
few | TRBJ2-7 | - | TRBV20-1 | CSATTRERGFEQYF | TGCAGTGCTACCACAAGGGAACGCGGTTTCGAGCAGTACTTC
many | TRBJ2-1 | - | TRBV29-1 | CSGSGLLSSYNEQFF | TGCAGCGGGTCGGGACTTCTGAGCTCCTACAATGAGCAGTTCTTC
- | TRBJ2-1 | TRBD2 | TRBV10-3 | CATNTFSGDSYNEQFF | TGTGCCACGAACACCTTTAGCGGGGACTCCTACAATGAGCAGTTCTTC